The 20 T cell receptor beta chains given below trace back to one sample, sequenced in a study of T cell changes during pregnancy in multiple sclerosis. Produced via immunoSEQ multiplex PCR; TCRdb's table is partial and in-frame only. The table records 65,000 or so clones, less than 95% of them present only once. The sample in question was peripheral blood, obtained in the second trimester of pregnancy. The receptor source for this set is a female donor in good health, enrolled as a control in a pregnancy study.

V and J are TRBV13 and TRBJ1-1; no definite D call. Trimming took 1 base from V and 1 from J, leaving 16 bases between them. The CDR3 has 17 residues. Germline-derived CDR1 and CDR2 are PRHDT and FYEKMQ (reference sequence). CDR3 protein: CASSLASGFTRNTEAFF. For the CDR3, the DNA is TGTGCCAGCAGCTTAGCCTCAGGATTCACCCGGAACACTGAAGCTTTCTTT. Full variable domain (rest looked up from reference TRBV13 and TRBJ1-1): AAGVIQSPRHLIKEKRETATLKCYPIPRHDTVYWYQQGPGQDPQFLISFYEKMQSDKGSIPDRFSAQQFSDYHSELNMSSLELGDSALYFCASSLASGFTRNTEAFFGQGTRLTVV.

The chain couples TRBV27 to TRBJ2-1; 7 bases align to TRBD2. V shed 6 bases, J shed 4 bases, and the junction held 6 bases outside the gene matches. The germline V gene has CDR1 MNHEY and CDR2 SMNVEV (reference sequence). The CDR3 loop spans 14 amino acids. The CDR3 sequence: CASSLNSGYNEQFF. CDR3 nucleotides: TGTGCCAGCAGCCTGAATAGCGGGTACAATGAGCAGTTCTTC.

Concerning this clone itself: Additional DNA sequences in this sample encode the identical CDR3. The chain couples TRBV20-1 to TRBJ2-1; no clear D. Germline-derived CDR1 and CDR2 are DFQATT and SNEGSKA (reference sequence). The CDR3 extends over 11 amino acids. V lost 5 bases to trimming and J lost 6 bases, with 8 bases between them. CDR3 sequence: CSAPRGNEQFF. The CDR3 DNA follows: TGCAGTGCTCCCCGCGGCAATGAGCAGTTCTTC.

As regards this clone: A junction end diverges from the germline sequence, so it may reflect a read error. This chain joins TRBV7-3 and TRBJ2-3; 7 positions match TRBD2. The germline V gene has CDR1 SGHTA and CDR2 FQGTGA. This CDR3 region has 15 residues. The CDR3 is CASNLVGGDTDTQYF. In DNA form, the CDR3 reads TGTGCCAGCAACTTAGTGGGGGGGGACACAGATACGCAGTATTTT.

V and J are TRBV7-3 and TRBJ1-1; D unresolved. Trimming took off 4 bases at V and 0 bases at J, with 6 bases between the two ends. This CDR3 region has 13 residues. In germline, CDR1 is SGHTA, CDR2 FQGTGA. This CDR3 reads CASSSSMNTEAFF. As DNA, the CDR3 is TGTGCCAGCAGCTCCTCTATGAACACTGAAGCTTTCTTT.

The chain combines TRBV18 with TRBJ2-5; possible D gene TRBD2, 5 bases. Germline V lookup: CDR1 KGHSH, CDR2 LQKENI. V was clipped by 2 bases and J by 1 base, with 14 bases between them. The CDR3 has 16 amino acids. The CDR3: CASSPERRVTQETQYF. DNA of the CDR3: TGTGCCAGCTCACCAGAGAGGCGGGTGACCCAAGAGACCCAGTACTTC.

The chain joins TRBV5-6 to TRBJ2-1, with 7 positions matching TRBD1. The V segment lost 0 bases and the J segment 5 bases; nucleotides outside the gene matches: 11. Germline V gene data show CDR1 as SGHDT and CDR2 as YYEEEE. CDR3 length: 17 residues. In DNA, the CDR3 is TGTGCCAGCAGCTTGGTCTATACAGGGGTGTCTGACAATGAGCAGTTCTTC. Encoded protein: CASSLVYTGVSDNEQFF.

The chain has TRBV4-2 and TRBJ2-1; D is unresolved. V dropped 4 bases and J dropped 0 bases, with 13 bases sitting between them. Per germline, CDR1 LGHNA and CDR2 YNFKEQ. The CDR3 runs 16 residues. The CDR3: CASSPVGTSSYNEQFF. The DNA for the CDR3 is TGTGCCAGCAGCCCCGTGGGCACGAGCTCCTACAATGAGCAGTTCTTC.

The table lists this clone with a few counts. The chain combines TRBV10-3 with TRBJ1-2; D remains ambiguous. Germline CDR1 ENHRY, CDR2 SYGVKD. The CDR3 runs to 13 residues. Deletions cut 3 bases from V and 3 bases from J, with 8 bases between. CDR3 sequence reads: CAISESVYYGYTF. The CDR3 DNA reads TGTGCCATCAGTGAATCAGTTTACTATGGCTACACCTTC.

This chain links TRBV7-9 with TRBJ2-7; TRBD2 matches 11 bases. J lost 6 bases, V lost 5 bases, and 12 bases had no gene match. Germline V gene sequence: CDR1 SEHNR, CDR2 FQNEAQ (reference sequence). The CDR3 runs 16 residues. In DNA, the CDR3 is TGTGCCAGCAGCCGAACGAGTAGCGGGAGGGCCTTCGAGCAGTACTTC. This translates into CASSRTSSGRAFEQYF.

CDR3 coding DNA: TGTGCCAGCAGTACCGCCCGGGGAGGGCCCGAGACCCAGTACTTC. Translation: CASSTARGGPETQYF. J is TRBJ2-5 and V is TRBV25-1, with TRBD2 matching over 7 bases. There are 15 residues in the CDR3. V lost 5 bases, J lost 5 bases, and 11 bases stayed unmatched. The germline V gene encodes CDR1 MGHDK and CDR2 SYGVNS.

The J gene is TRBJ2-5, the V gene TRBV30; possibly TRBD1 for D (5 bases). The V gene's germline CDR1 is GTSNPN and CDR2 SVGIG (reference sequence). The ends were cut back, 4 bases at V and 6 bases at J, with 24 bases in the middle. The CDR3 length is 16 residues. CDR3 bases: TGTGCCTGGAACCAAGGGTTGGAGACAAAGGGGAAGACCCAGTACTTC. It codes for CAWNQGLETKGKTQYF. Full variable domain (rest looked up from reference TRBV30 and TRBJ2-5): SQTIHQWPATLVQPVGSPLSLECTVEGTSNPNLYWYRQAAGRGLQLLFYSVGIGQISSEVPQNLSASRPQDRQFILSSKKLLLSDSGFYLCAWNQGLETKGKTQYFGPGTRLLVL.

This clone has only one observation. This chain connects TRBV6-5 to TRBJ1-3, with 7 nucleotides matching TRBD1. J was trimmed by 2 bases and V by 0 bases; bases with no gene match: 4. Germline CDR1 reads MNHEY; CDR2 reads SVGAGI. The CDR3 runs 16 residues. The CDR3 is CASSYSRGGTGNTIYF. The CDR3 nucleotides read TGTGCCAGCAGTTACTCCAGAGGGGGCACTGGAAACACCATATATTTT.

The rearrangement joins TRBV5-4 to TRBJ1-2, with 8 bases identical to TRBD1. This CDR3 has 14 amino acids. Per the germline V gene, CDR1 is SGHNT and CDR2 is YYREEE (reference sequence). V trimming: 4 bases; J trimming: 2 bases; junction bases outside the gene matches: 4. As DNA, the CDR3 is TGTGCCAGCAGCACTAGGACAGGGAACTATGGCTACACCTTC. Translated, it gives CASSTRTGNYGYTF.

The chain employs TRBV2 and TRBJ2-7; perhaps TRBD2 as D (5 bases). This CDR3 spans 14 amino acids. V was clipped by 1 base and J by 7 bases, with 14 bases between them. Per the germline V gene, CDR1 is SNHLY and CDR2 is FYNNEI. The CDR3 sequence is CASSEVLVGVEQYF. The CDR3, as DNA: TGTGCCAGCAGTGAAGTGCTCGTCGGGGTGGAGCAGTACTTC.

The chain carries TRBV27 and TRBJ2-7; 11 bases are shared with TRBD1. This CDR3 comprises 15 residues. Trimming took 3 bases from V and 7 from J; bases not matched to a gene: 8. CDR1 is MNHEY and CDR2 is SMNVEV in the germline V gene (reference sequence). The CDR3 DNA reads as TGTGCCAGCAGTTTCGGGACAGGGGGGGTAAGGGAGCAGTACTTC. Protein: CASSFGTGGVREQYF.

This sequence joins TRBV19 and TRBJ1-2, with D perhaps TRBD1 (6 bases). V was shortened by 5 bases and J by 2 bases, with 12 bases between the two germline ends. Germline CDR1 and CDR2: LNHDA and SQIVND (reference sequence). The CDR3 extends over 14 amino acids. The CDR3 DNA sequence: TGTGCCAGTAGTGTTGGGACAACCAACTATGGCTACACCTTC. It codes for CASSVGTTNYGYTF.

The CDR3 region is CAWRVQGANQPQHF. CDR3 nucleotides: TGTGCCTGGAGGGTACAGGGGGCGAATCAGCCCCAGCATTTT. The chain couples TRBV30 to TRBJ1-5; the match to TRBD1 covers 9 bases. The J segment lost 4 bases and the V segment lost 3 bases, leaving 4 bases of the junction unmatched. The CDR3 has 14 amino acids. In germline, CDR1 is GTSNPN, CDR2 SVGIG (reference sequence).

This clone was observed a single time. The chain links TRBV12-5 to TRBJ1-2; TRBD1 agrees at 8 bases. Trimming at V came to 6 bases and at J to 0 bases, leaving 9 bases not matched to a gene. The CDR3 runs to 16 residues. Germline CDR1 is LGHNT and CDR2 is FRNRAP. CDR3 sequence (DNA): TGTGCTAGTGGCTCAGACAGGGGTCTAACTAACTATGGCTACACCTTC. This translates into CASGSDRGLTNYGYTF. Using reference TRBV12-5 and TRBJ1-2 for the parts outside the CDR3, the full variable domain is DARVTQTPRHKVTEMGQEVTMRCQPILGHNTVFWYRQTMMQGLELLAYFRNRAPLDDSGMPKDRFSAEMPDATLATLKIQPSEPRDSAVYFCASGSDRGLTNYGYTFGSGTRLTVV.

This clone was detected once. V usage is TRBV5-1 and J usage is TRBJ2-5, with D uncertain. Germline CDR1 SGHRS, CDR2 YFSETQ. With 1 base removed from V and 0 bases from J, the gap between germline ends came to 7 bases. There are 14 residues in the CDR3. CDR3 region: CASSLKQYQETQYF. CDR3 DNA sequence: TGCGCCAGCAGCTTGAAACAGTACCAAGAGACCCAGTACTTC.